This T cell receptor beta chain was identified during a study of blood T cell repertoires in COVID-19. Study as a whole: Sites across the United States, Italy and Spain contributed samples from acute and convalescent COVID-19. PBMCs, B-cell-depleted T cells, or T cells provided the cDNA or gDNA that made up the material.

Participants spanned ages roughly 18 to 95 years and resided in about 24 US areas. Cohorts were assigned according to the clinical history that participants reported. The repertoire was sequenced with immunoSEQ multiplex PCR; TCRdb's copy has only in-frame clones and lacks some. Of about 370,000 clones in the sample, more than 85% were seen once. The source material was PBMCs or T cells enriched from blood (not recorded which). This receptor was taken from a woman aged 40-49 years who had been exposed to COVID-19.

The chain's CDR3 is CASSLSVGGKTQYF. The DNA for the CDR3 is TGTGCCAGCAGTTTATCAGTCGGCGGGAAGACGCAGTATTTT. The chain is built from TRBV27 and TRBJ2-3, with a tentative D call TRBD2 (6 bases). Looked up from germline, CDR1 is MNHEY and CDR2 is SMNVEV (reference sequence). V was shortened by 0 bases and J by 9 bases, with 13 bases between the two germline ends. The CDR3 totals 14 residues.